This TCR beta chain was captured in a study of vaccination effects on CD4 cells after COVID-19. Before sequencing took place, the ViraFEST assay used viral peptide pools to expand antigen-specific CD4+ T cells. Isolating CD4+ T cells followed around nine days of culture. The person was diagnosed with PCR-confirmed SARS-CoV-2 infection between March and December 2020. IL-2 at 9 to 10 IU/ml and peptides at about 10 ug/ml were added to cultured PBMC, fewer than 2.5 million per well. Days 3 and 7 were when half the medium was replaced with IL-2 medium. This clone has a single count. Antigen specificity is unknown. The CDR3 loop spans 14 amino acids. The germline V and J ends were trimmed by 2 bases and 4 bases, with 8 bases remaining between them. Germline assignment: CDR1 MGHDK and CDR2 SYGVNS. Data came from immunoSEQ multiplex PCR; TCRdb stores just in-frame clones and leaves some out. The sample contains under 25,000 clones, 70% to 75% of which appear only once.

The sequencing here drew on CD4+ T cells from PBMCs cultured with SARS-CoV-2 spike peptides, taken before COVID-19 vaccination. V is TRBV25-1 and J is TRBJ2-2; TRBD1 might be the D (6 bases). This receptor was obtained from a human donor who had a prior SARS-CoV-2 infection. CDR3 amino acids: CASSEQGSTGELFF. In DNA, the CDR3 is TGTGCCAGCAGTGAACAGGGGAGCACCGGGGAGCTGTTTTTT.